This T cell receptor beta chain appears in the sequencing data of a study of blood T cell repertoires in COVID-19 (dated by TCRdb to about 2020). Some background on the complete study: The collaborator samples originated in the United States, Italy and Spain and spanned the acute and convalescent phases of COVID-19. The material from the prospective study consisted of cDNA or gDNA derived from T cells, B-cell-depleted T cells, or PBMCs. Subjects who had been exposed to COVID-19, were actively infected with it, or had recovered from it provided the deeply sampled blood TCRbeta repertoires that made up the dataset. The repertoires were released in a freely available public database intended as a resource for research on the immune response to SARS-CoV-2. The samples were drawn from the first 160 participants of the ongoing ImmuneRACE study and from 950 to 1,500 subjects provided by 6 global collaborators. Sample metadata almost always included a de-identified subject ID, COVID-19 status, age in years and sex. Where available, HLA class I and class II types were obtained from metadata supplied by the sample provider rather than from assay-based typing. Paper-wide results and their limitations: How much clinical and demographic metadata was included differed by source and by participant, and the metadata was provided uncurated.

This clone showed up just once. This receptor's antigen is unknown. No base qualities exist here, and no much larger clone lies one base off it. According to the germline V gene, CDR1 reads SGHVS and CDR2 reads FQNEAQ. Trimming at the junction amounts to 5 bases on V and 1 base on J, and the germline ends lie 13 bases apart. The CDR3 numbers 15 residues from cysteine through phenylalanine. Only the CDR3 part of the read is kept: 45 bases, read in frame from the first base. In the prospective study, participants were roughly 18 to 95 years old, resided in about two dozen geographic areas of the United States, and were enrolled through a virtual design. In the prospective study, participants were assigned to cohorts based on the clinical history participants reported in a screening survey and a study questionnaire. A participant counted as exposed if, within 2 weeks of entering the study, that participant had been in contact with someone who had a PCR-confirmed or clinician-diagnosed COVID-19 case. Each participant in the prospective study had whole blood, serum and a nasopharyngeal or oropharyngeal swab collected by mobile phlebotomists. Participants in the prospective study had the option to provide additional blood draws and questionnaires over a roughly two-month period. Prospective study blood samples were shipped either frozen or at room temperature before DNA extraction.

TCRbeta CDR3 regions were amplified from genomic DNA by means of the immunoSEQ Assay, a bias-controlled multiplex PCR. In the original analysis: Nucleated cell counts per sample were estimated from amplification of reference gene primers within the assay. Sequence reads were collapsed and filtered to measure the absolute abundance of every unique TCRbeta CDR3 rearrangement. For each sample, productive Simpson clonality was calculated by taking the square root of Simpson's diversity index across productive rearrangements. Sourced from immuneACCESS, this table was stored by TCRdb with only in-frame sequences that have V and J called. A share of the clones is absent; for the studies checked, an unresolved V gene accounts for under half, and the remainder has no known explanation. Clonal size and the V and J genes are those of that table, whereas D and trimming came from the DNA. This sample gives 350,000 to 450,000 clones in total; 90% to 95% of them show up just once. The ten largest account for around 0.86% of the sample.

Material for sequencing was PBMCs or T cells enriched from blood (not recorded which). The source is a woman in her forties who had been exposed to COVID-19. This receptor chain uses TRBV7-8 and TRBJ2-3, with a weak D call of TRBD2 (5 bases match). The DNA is TGTGCCAGCAGCCCGGACTCCTCCGGCACAGATACGCAGTATTTT. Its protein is CASSPDSSGTDTQYF.